This is a list of T cell receptor beta chains from one sample in a study of neurological immune-mediated disorders. Via MiXCR, TCRdb re-called the 5' RACE reads, giving one row per CDR3 protein. This sample has 50,000 or so distinct CDR3 sequences, with around 3.4% found just once. Sequencing was carried out using PBMCs. These receptors came from a man between 40 and 49 years old with multiple sclerosis. The CDR3 runs from the conserved cysteine through the conserved F or W.

J: TRBJ2-7; V: TRBV28; CDR3: CASSSPSASYEQYF
J: TRBJ2-7; V: TRBV7-9; CDR3: CASSFNRDTYEQYF
J: TRBJ2-5; V: TRBV4-1; CDR3: CASSQGRAGETQYF
J: TRBJ2-7; V: TRBV28; CDR3: CASSSLQWGSRYEQYF
J: TRBJ2-7; V: TRBV20-1; CDR3: CSAPGGQGFMDEQYF
J: TRBJ1-2; V: TRBV4-1; CDR3: CASSHPGTDYYGYTF
J: TRBJ2-7; V: TRBV5-1; CDR3: CASSESTGGYEQYF
J: TRBJ2-5; V: TRBV5-1; CDR3: CASSRPGTEETQYF
J: TRBJ1-1; V: TRBV10-3; CDR3: CAIRTGENTEAFF
J: TRBJ1-2; V: TRBV9; CDR3: CASSVEPSGTVYYGYTF
J: TRBJ1-5; V: TRBV5-1; CDR3: CASSPGTGGNQPQNF
J: TRBJ2-2; V: TRBV28; CDR3: CALSTGKTHTGELFF
J: TRBJ2-5; V: TRBV20-1; CDR3: CSAGRGGGQETQYF
J: TRBJ2-2; V: TRBV11-2; CDR3: CASSFGELFF
J: TRBJ2-5; V: TRBV20-1; CDR3: CSATARGPVETQYF